One and the same sample provided the 30 T cell receptor beta chains below, sequenced in a study of cytotoxic CD8 clonotypes in ibrutinib-treated CLL. Using immunoSEQ multiplex PCR, the repertoire was profiled, and TCRdb retains in-frame clones only, with some absent. This sample has about 57,000 clones, with around 60% found just once. This sample comprised PBMCs, obtained after 24 months of ibrutinib treatment. These receptors all come from a human donor with chronic lymphocytic leukemia.

CDR3 protein: CASSPEHVLGRTGPYGYTF. For the CDR3, the DNA is TGTGCCAGCAGCCCAGAGCATGTATTAGGGAGGACTGGCCCCTATGGCTACACCTTC. The chain recombines TRBV4-2 with TRBJ1-2, with unresolved D. CDR3 size: 19 residues. Germline assignment: CDR1 LGHNA and CDR2 YNFKEQ. Trimming shortened V by 4 bases and J by 4 bases, and 28 bases separated the two germline ends.

There are many counts of this clone. The J gene is TRBJ2-6, the V gene TRBV6-1, with 8 bases identical to TRBD2. After removal of 4 bases from V and 0 bases from J, the junction contained 8 bases not matched to a gene. Germline V gene sequence: CDR1 MNHNS, CDR2 SASEGT. This CDR3 has 18 amino acids. CDR3 coding DNA: TGTGCCAGCAGTGTTGGCGGGGGGTCACGCTCTGGGGCCAACGTCCTGACTTTC. Translated: CASSVGGGSRSGANVLTF.

Only a few counts were recorded for this clone. The CDR3 bases are TGTGCCAGCAGAACCCCAGGACCTTTGAACACTGAAGCTTTCTTT. Protein: CASRTPGPLNTEAFF. The chain couples TRBV28 to TRBJ1-1; unclear D gene. CDR3 length equals 15 residues. Trimming pared 6 bases from V and 0 bases from J, leaving 14 bases between. The germline CDR1 and CDR2 sequences are MDHEN and SYDVKM.

Many counts were recorded for this clone. V and J are TRBV7-6 and TRBJ2-6; D might be TRBD2 (5 bases). Between the trimmed V and J ends, which lost 0 bases and 0 bases, there was a span of 12 bases. There are 18 residues in the CDR3. Looked up from germline, CDR1 is SGHVS and CDR2 is FNYEAQ. CDR3 bases: TGTGCCAGCAGCTTAGCGCGAGGAGGCAGCTCTGGGGCCAACGTCCTGACTTTC. Its protein product is CASSLARGGSSGANVLTF.

A few counts support this clone. This chain joins TRBV5-1 and TRBJ1-2; D gene ambiguous. V gave up 4 bases and J gave up 7 bases, with 14 bases separating them. Germline CDR1 and CDR2: SGHRS and YFSETQ. The CDR3 is 13 residues long. CDR3 nucleotides: TGCGCCAGCAGCCGGCAGGACCACTTTGGCTACACCTTC. This encodes CASSRQDHFGYTF.

This clone was detected only a few times. This chain joins TRBV25-1 and TRBJ1-3; D is undetermined. CDR1 and CDR2 (germline): MGHDK, SYGVNS. Trimming shortened V by 7 bases and J by 2 bases, and 9 bases separated the two germline ends. The CDR3 covers 13 residues. CDR3 sequence reads: CASKTAAGNTIYF. For the CDR3, the DNA is TGTGCCAGCAAAACAGCGGCTGGAAACACCATATATTTT.

This rearrangement joins TRBV6-1 to TRBJ1-5; a possible D gene is TRBD1 (6 bases). Trimming shortened V by 5 bases and J by 10 bases, and 9 bases separated the two germline ends. Germline values: CDR1 MNHNS, CDR2 SASEGT. The CDR3 sequence is 11 residues long. The CDR3: CASSLTGPQHF. In DNA, the CDR3 is TGTGCCAGCAGTCTGACAGGTCCCCAGCATTTT.

This clone was seen at least ten times. The chain has TRBV19 and TRBJ2-5; D perhaps matches TRBD2 (5 bases). The germline V and J ends were trimmed by 7 bases and 2 bases, with 11 bases remaining between them. The CDR3 spans 13 residues. Germline V gives CDR1 LNHDA, CDR2 SQIVND (reference sequence). CDR3 DNA: TGTGCCAGTAAGAGGGCTAAACAAGAGACCCAGTACTTC. Its translation is CASKRAKQETQYF.

The CDR3 DNA is TGTGCCAGCAGCCGATTCCTTGACGAGCAGTACTTC. Encoded protein: CASSRFLDEQYF. The chain is built from TRBV7-9 and TRBJ2-7, with unresolved D. Germline CDR1 and CDR2: SEHNR and FQNEAQ (reference sequence). V lost 5 bases to trimming and J lost 5 bases, with 10 bases between them. CDR3 length: 12 amino acids.

Only a few counts were recorded for this clone. This chain links TRBV18 with TRBJ2-4, with 15 nucleotides matching TRBD2. The CDR3 length is 20 residues. V was pared by 1 base and J by 0 bases, with 7 bases of the junction left unmatched. Germline V gives CDR1 KGHSH, CDR2 LQKENI. The CDR3 DNA is TGTGCCAGCTCACCACTCAAGGGACTAGCGGGAGGTGGAGCCAAAAACATTCAGTACTTC. It codes for CASSPLKGLAGGGAKNIQYF.

This chain links TRBV7-6 with TRBJ2-3, with D maybe TRBD1 (7 bases). CDR3 size: 16 residues. The V end lost 1 base, the J end lost 3 bases, and 14 bases lay between the germline ends. Germline V lookup: CDR1 SGHVS, CDR2 FNYEAQ. The CDR3 sequence: CASSLGAGGRTDTQYF. The CDR3 DNA sequence: TGTGCCAGCAGCTTAGGTGCAGGGGGGAGGACAGATACGCAGTATTTT.

The table lists this clone with a few counts. The chain couples TRBV6-5 to TRBJ2-7, with 8 bases lining up with TRBD2. V shed 1 base, J shed 3 bases, and the junction held 5 bases outside the gene matches. The germline CDR1 and CDR2 sequences are MNHEY and SVGAGI. There are 15 residues in the CDR3. The CDR3 coding sequence is TGTGCCAGCAGTTACTATCTAGCGGGCCACTACGAGCAGTACGTC. This gives the protein CASSYYLAGHYEQYV.

This chain uses TRBV28 with TRBJ2-1, with a possible D match to TRBD1 (5 bases). The CDR3 spans 14 residues. The germline V gene has CDR1 MDHEN and CDR2 SYDVKM. Trimming removed 8 bases from V and 10 bases from J, with 21 bases in between. CDR3 nucleotides: TGTGCCAGCCGACGCAGGGAAGTAAACGGAGAGCAGTTCTTC. Its protein is CASRRREVNGEQFF.

V gene TRBV6-1 combines with J gene TRBJ2-3; D gene ambiguous. Trimming took off 2 bases at V and 1 base at J, with 10 bases between the two ends. The CDR3 runs to 15 residues. Germline assignment: CDR1 MNHNS and CDR2 SASEGT. This CDR3 is CASSESRLGTDTQYF. The CDR3 nucleotides are TGTGCCAGCAGTGAAAGCCGTCTCGGCACAGATACGCAGTATTTT.

This clone appeared a few times. The chain is built from TRBV11-3 and TRBJ2-5; perhaps TRBD1 as D (5 bases). This CDR3 has 14 amino acids. The ends were cut back, 3 bases at V and 1 base at J, with 9 bases in the middle. Germline assignment: CDR1 SGHNT and CDR2 YENEEA. The CDR3 nucleotides read TGTGCCAGCAGCTTGGGCCAGGGCCAAGAGACCCAGTACTTC. The encoded protein is CASSLGQGQETQYF.

The V gene is TRBV27, the J gene TRBJ2-7, with TRBD1 identical over 8 bases. V shed 2 bases and J 4 bases; nucleotides not matched to a gene: 4. The CDR3 extends over 14 amino acids. Germline V CDR1 and CDR2: MNHEY, SMNVEV (reference sequence). The CDR3 spells CASSLDRGGYEQYF. The CDR3 DNA sequence: TGTGCCAGCAGTTTAGACAGGGGAGGTTACGAGCAGTACTTC.

The V and J genes are TRBV6-1 and TRBJ2-3, with D hard to call. Per the germline V gene, CDR1 is MNHNS and CDR2 is SASEGT. The ends were cut back, 6 bases at V and 1 base at J, with 14 bases in the middle. CDR3 length: 15 residues. This CDR3 reads CASRGQPSGTDTQYF. The CDR3 DNA reads TGTGCCAGCAGAGGCCAGCCTTCTGGCACAGATACGCAGTATTTT.

V is TRBV2 and J is TRBJ1-1, with D uncertain. The germline gives CDR1 SNHLY, CDR2 FYNNEI. V was trimmed by 1 base and J by 5 bases, leaving 8 bases between them. The CDR3 loop spans 13 amino acids. CDR3 sequence reads: CASSEGLRTEAFF. CDR3 in DNA: TGTGCCAGCAGTGAAGGACTGAGGACTGAAGCTTTCTTT.

The chain recombines TRBV28 with TRBJ1-1; TRBD1 is a possible D gene (5 bases). Trimming pared 5 bases from V and 1 base from J, leaving 8 bases between. Germline CDR1 and CDR2: MDHEN and SYDVKM. The CDR3 is 13 amino acids. CDR3 protein: CASSLQGNTEAFF. The CDR3 DNA sequence: TGTGCCAGCAGTCTCCAGGGGAACACTGAAGCTTTCTTT.

This sequence joins TRBV25-1 and TRBJ2-7; no clear D gene. Germline CDR1 reads MGHDK; CDR2 reads SYGVNS. V shed 4 bases and J shed 6 bases, with 22 bases lying between them. CDR3 length: 16 residues. CDR3 region: CASSAHRAPFYGEQYF. The CDR3 DNA reads as TGTGCCAGCAGTGCCCACCGGGCCCCGTTTTATGGCGAGCAGTACTTC.

The chain is built from TRBV5-1 and TRBJ1-6; 7 bases map to TRBD1. With 5 bases clipped from V and 10 bases from J, the junction kept 6 bases outside the gene matches. The CDR3 extends over 13 amino acids. CDR1 SGHRS and CDR2 YFSETQ come from the germline V gene. The CDR3 nucleotides read TGCGCCAGCAGAGGGACAGAATCCTCACCCCTCCACTTT. Translating gives CASRGTESSPLHF.

This clone was picked up a small number of times. This rearrangement joins TRBV4-1 to TRBJ2-7, with D possibly TRBD1 on 7 matching bases. The germline CDR1 and CDR2 sequences are MGHRA and YSYEKL. V was cut by 4 bases and J by 2 bases, with 21 bases left in between. This CDR3 is built from 17 residues. DNA for the CDR3: TGCGCCAGCAGCCCTCCAGGGGGGCAGGGGTATACCTACGAGCAGTACTTC. The encoded protein is CASSPPGGQGYTYEQYF.

This rearrangement joins TRBV7-9 to TRBJ1-3, with a tentative D call TRBD1 (6 bases). CDR1 is SEHNR and CDR2 is FQNEAQ in the germline V gene (reference sequence). There are 16 residues in the CDR3. V was shortened by 0 bases and J by 3 bases, with 12 bases between the two germline ends. The CDR3 DNA sequence: TGTGCCAGCAGCTTAGCGAGGACAGACCTTGGAAACACCATATATTTT. This gives the protein CASSLARTDLGNTIYF.

The J gene is TRBJ2-1, the V gene TRBV2; D is undetermined. The V and J ends lost 6 bases and 6 bases respectively, with 6 bases between them. Germline V gene sequence: CDR1 SNHLY, CDR2 FYNNEI. There are 11 residues in the CDR3. This CDR3 reads CASSLFNEQFF. The CDR3 nucleotides read TGTGCCAGCAGCTTATTCAATGAGCAGTTCTTC. Supplemented by reference TRBV2 and TRBJ2-1, the full variable domain reads EPEVTQTPSHQVTQMGQEVILRCVPISNHLYFYWYRQILGQKVEFLVSFYNNEISEKSEIFDDQFSVERPDGSNFTLKIRSTKLEDSAMYFCASSLFNEQFFGPGTRLTVL.

This rearrangement joins TRBV11-2 to TRBJ2-3; D is uncertain. The V gene's germline CDR1 is SGHAT and CDR2 FQNNGV. Trimming stripped 6 bases from V and 4 bases from J, with 17 bases between. This CDR3 is 15 amino acids long. The CDR3 loop is CASSPGPRVADTQYF. The CDR3 DNA reads as TGTGCCAGCAGTCCGGGCCCTAGGGTAGCAGATACGCAGTATTTT.

The chain employs TRBV29-1 and TRBJ1-3; D is unresolved. Germline V gene lookup returns CDR1 SQVTM and CDR2 ANQGSEA. The CDR3 runs 14 residues. V lost 4 bases to trimming and J lost 4 bases, with 14 bases between them. The CDR3 DNA follows: TGCAGCGTTGGCGGTCCAGGCCGCGGAAACACCATATATTTT. It translates to CSVGGPGRGNTIYF.

A single count supports this clone. The chain couples TRBV5-6 to TRBJ2-7; D possibly corresponds to TRBD1 (5 bases). Germline CDR1 reads SGHDT; CDR2 reads YYEEEE. The CDR3 contains 12 residues. V lost 4 bases to trimming and J lost 4 bases, with 9 bases between them. The CDR3 protein is CASSGARYEQYV. CDR3 bases: TGTGCCAGCAGCGGGGCACGTTACGAGCAGTACGTC.

V usage is TRBV27 and J usage is TRBJ2-2, with D perhaps TRBD2 (6 bases). This CDR3 comprises 14 residues. CDR1 and CDR2 from the germline V gene are MNHEY and SMNVEV (reference sequence). With 2 bases removed from V and 6 bases from J, the gap between germline ends came to 10 bases. This CDR3 reads CASSLGGYAGELFF. DNA of the CDR3: TGTGCCAGCAGTTTAGGGGGGTACGCCGGGGAGCTGTTTTTT.

The chain couples TRBV28 to TRBJ2-1, with a weak D call TRBD1 (5 bases). Between the trimmed V and J ends, which lost 5 bases and 10 bases, there was a span of 15 bases. The length of the CDR3 is 13 residues. Germline CDR1 reads MDHEN; CDR2 reads SYDVKM. CDR3 loop: CASSRSGNGEQFF. The CDR3 coding sequence is TGTGCCAGCAGTCGGTCAGGGAACGGGGAGCAGTTCTTC.

The rearrangement joins TRBV19 to TRBJ1-2; perhaps TRBD1 as D (5 bases). V was pared by 2 bases and J by 4 bases, with 11 bases between. Germline V gives CDR1 LNHDA, CDR2 SQIVND (reference sequence). The CDR3 runs to 14 residues. DNA for the CDR3: TGTGCCAGTAGTATACGGACACTTCTCTATGGCTACACCTTC. This sequence encodes CASSIRTLLYGYTF.